This is a list of T cell receptor beta chains from one sample in a study of neurological immune-mediated disorders. TCRdb independently ran MiXCR on the 5' RACE reads; one entry per CDR3 protein. The sample has 40,000 to 60,000 distinct CDR3 sequences; over 3% are singletons. The sequenced material came from PBMCs. These receptor sequences come from a man aged 35-49 years with multiple sclerosis. Each CDR3 is given with its conserved first and last residue. Fields, in order: J gene, V gene, D gene, clone size, CDR3 DNA, CDR3 protein. A D gene is named only where the DNA matches it firmly. Rows may omit the clone size; those that give it use once, few, many or a size class.

J: TRBJ1-6; V: TRBV12-3/TRBV12-4; D: .; size: many; DNA: TGTGCCAGCAGTCCGAGTCTGGGAACATTGGGTTCACCCCTCCACTTT; CDR3: CASSPSLGTLGSPLHF
J: TRBJ1-4; V: TRBV12-3/TRBV12-4; D: .; size: many; DNA: TGTGCCAGCAGGATGGCGAGTGGAGGTGGGGTTTTT; CDR3: CASRMASGGGVF
J: TRBJ2-1; V: TRBV7-6; D: TRBD2; size: few; DNA: TGTGCCAGCAGCTTAGCTAGCGGGGGGGCCTACGAGCAGTTCTTC; CDR3: CASSLASGGAYEQFF
J: TRBJ2-2; V: TRBV7-6; D: TRBD2; size: many; DNA: TGTGCCAGCAGCTTATGGACTAGCGGGGCGCTGGGGCCCGGGGAGCTGTTTTTT; CDR3: CASSLWTSGALGPGELFF
J: TRBJ2-1; V: TRBV9; D: .; size: many; DNA: TGTGCCAGCAGCGTGAATTCCGGGGCCAATGAGCAGTTCTTC; CDR3: CASSVNSGANEQFF
J: TRBJ2-3; V: TRBV20-1; D: TRBD2; size: many; DNA: TGCAGTGCTCTGCGGGGGGGCCCAGATACGCAGTATTTT; CDR3: CSALRGGPDTQYF
J: TRBJ2-3; V: TRBV6-5; D: .; size: many; DNA: TGTGCCAGCGGGCGCGGGCTAGTGGATACGCAGTATTTT; CDR3: CASGRGLVDTQYF
J: TRBJ2-7; V: TRBV7-3; D: .; size: many; DNA: TGTGCCAGCAGCCTAGGGATCGCCGAGGAGCAGTACTTC; CDR3: CASSLGIAEEQYF
J: TRBJ2-2; V: TRBV5-6; D: .; size: many; DNA: TGTGCCAGCAGCTTTCAGAACACCGGGGAGCTGTTTTTT; CDR3: CASSFQNTGELFF
J: TRBJ2-5; V: TRBV12-3/TRBV12-4; D: TRBD1; size: medium-sized; DNA: TGTGCCAGCAGTAGGGACAGGGGGCGCCAAGAGACCCAGTACTTC; CDR3: CASSRDRGRQETQYF
J: TRBJ1-1; V: TRBV5-1; D: .; size: many; DNA: TGCGCCAGCAGCATTGATAGGGGGACGAGGGCTGAAGCTTTCTTT; CDR3: CASSIDRGTRAEAFF
J: TRBJ2-2; V: TRBV24-1; D: .; size: few; DNA: TGTGCCACCAGTGAGAACACCGGGGAGCTGTTTTTT; CDR3: CATSENTGELFF
J: TRBJ2-7; V: TRBV6-2/TRBV6-3; D: .; size: .; DNA: TGTGCCAGCAGTTCATGGACCGCTGCGTACGAGCAGTACTTC; CDR3: CASSSWTAAYEQYF
J: TRBJ1-4; V: TRBV5-1; D: .; size: few; DNA: TGCGCCAGCAGCTTGGGACAGCAGAATGAAAAACTGTTTTTT; CDR3: CASSLGQQNEKLFF
J: TRBJ2-3; V: TRBV6-5; D: .; size: many; DNA: TGTGCCAGCAGAAAACGGAGAAGCACAGATACGCAGTATTTT; CDR3: CASRKRRSTDTQYF
J: TRBJ2-3; V: TRBV5-1; D: TRBD2; size: .; DNA: TGCGCCAGCAGCCCGGGACTAGCGGGGGTCAAAATGGGAGATACGCAGTATTTT; CDR3: CASSPGLAGVKMGDTQYF
J: TRBJ2-7; V: TRBV6-5; D: .; size: .; DNA: TGTGCCAGCAGTACCAACAGGGGGGGACACTCCTACGAGCAGTACTTC; CDR3: CASSTNRGGHSYEQYF
J: TRBJ2-3; V: TRBV7-7; D: .; size: many; DNA: TGTGCCAGCAGCTTATCACGCCTCGCAGATACGCAGTATTTT; CDR3: CASSLSRLADTQYF
J: TRBJ2-3; V: TRBV20-1; D: TRBD2; size: many; DNA: TGCAGTGAGGTAGCGGGGGACCCACGCCTAGGAGATACGCAGTATTTT; CDR3: CSEVAGDPRLGDTQYF
J: TRBJ1-2; V: TRBV27; D: .; size: many; DNA: TGTGCCAGCAGTTTAGTCCGGGGTGATCACTACACCTTC; CDR3: CASSLVRGDHYTF
J: TRBJ1-1; V: TRBV29-1; D: .; size: many; DNA: TGCAGCGTTGATCTGGGAGGACCCAACACTGAAGCTTTCTTT; CDR3: CSVDLGGPNTEAFF
J: TRBJ2-1; V: TRBV4-2; D: TRBD2; size: many; DNA: TGTGCCAGCAGCCAAGATTTGGGATCGAGCGGGGCCTACAATGAGCAGTTCTTC; CDR3: CASSQDLGSSGAYNEQFF
J: TRBJ1-6; V: TRBV11-2; D: .; size: many; DNA: TGTGCCAGCAGCTTATCTCTTATACCCGGCTGGACGGGCCGAGGTTCACCCCTCCACTTT; CDR3: CASSLSLIPGWTGRGSPLHF
J: TRBJ2-7; V: TRBV27; D: TRBD2; size: many; DNA: TGTGCCAGCAGTGGGCTAGCGGGGGAAGAATACGAGCAGTACTTC; CDR3: CASSGLAGEEYEQYF
J: TRBJ1-2; V: TRBV11-2; D: .; size: many; DNA: TGTGCCAGCAGGGCGACAGATACTAACTATGGCTACACCTTC; CDR3: CASRATDTNYGYTF
J: TRBJ1-6; V: TRBV4-1; D: .; size: many; DNA: TGCGCCAGCAGCCAAATTGGCAGTCCACTCCACTTT; CDR3: CASSQIGSPLHF
J: TRBJ1-2; V: TRBV29-1; D: TRBD1; size: many; DNA: TGCAGCGTTCCTAGACAGGGAGACTATGGCTACACCTTC; CDR3: CSVPRQGDYGYTF
J: TRBJ2-3; V: TRBV12-3/TRBV12-4; D: .; size: .; DNA: TGTGCCAGCAGTTTACAGGGAACCACAGATACGCAGTATTTT; CDR3: CASSLQGTTDTQYF
J: TRBJ1-4; V: TRBV20-1; D: .; size: many; DNA: TGCAGTGCTAGGGGCGGGGGAGAAAAACTGTTTTTT; CDR3: CSARGGGEKLFF
J: TRBJ2-5; V: TRBV18; D: .; size: many; DNA: TGTGCCAGCTCACCACCGATGGTCCAAGAGACCCAGTACTTC; CDR3: CASSPPMVQETQYF
J: TRBJ2-6; V: TRBV27; D: TRBD1; size: many; DNA: TGTGCCAGCAGTCCCGACCCGGGACAGGGGACGAGTGGGGCCAACGTCCTGACTTTC; CDR3: CASSPDPGQGTSGANVLTF
J: TRBJ1-4; V: TRBV6-5; D: .; size: many; DNA: TGTGCCAGCAGTGAGGACGGGGCAACTAATGAAAAACTGTTTTTT; CDR3: CASSEDGATNEKLFF
J: TRBJ1-5; V: TRBV7-9; D: TRBD1; size: .; DNA: TGTGCCAGCAGCGCGACAGGGGTTGGAATGCAGCCCCAGAATTTT; CDR3: CASSATGVGMQPQNF
J: TRBJ1-1; V: TRBV7-9; D: .; size: .; DNA: TGTGCCAGCATCCAACAAGAGGCCCTGAGAGGCACTGAAGCTTTCTTT; CDR3: CASIQQEALRGTEAFF
J: TRBJ2-5; V: TRBV9; D: TRBD1; size: many; DNA: TGTGCCAGCAGCGTAGGGGGGACCGGGACAGGGGACAGTACCCAGTACTTC; CDR3: CASSVGGTGTGDSTQYF
J: TRBJ2-5; V: TRBV29-1; D: TRBD2; size: many; DNA: TGCAGCGTTGATGAGGGGACTAGCGGGGGGGCAGGAGTTGGGCAAGAGACCCAGTACTTC; CDR3: CSVDEGTSGGAGVGQETQYF
J: TRBJ2-1; V: TRBV29-1; D: .; size: .; DNA: TGCAGCGTTGAACGAGGGGCCCCAAGCAACAATGAGCAGTTCTTC; CDR3: CSVERGAPSNNEQFF
J: TRBJ2-5; V: TRBV28; D: .; size: many; DNA: TGTGCCAGCAGTGCTCAAATGTACCAAGAGACCCAGTACTTC; CDR3: CASSAQMYQETQYF
J: TRBJ1-1; V: TRBV29-1; D: TRBD1; size: many; DNA: TGCAGCGTTGGGGGACAGACCCTGAACACTGAAGCTTTCTTT; CDR3: CSVGGQTLNTEAFF
J: TRBJ1-5; V: TRBV15; D: .; size: many; DNA: TGTGCCACCAGCAGAGATGAAGACAGGATTAATCAGCCCCAGCATTTT; CDR3: CATSRDEDRINQPQHF